This is a list of T cell receptor beta chains from one sample in a study of cytomegalovirus exposure and HLA in healthy donors. TCRdb's copy holds only in-frame clones and misses some; the assay was immunoSEQ multiplex PCR. Here the sample spans about 220,000 clones, 70% to 80% being singletons. What was sequenced was PBMCs. The source of these receptors is a woman aged 25 to 45 in good health and CMV-seronegative. Each CDR3 is given with its conserved first and last residue. The order of the fields is V gene, J gene, D gene, clone size, CDR3 length, CDR3 DNA, CDR3 protein. A D gene is named only where the DNA matches it firmly. Size is stated for part of the rows, as once, few or many counts, or as a class when the clone is expanded.

>TRBV4-3|TRBJ2-7|.|.|15
TGCGCCAGCAGCCAAGATCCTACGTTGACCTACGAGCAGTACTTC
CASSQDPTLTYEQYF
>TRBV11-3|TRBJ2-5|TRBD2|.|15
TGTGCCAGCAGCCGACTAGCGGGGTACCAAGAGACCCAGTACTTC
CASSRLAGYQETQYF
>TRBV5-4|TRBJ1-1|TRBD1|many|15
TGTGCCAGCAGCTGGGGGACAGGGGGGAACACTGAAGCTTTCTTT
CASSWGTGGNTEAFF
>TRBV6-5|TRBJ1-1|.|.|15
TGTGCCAGCAGTTACTCGTGGGAGGCGAACACTGAAGCTTTCTTT
CASSYSWEANTEAFF
>TRBV30|TRBJ1-4|TRBD1|.|16
TGTGCCTGGAGTGTTGGGACAGGGGGCGCGGGTGAAAAACTGTTTTTT
CAWSVGTGGAGEKLFF
>TRBV9|TRBJ2-1|.|few|12
TGTGCCAGCAGCGTAGGGGCCAATGAGCAGTTCTTC
CASSVGANEQFF
>TRBV11-2|TRBJ1-1|.|.|13
TGTGCCAGCAGCCCTCTCAGGAACACTGAAGCTTTCTTT
CASSPLRNTEAFF
>TRBV5-4|TRBJ1-2|TRBD1|.|14
TGTGCCAGCAGCTCGGTCGGGACAGGGCTGGGCTACACCTTC
CASSSVGTGLGYTF
>TRBV19|TRBJ2-2|TRBD2|.|16
TGTGCCAGTACCCCGGGAACTAGCGGGAGATCCGGGGAGCTGTTTTTT
CASTPGTSGRSGELFF
>TRBV5-4|TRBJ2-5|TRBD2|.|16
TGTGCCAGCAGCACCGGACTAGCGGGTCCCCAAGAGACCCAGTACTTC
CASSTGLAGPQETQYF
>TRBV5-4|TRBJ2-1|TRBD1|.|15
TGTGCCAGCAGCTCCGGGACAGACGACTACAATGAGCAGTTCTTC
CASSSGTDDYNEQFF
>TRBV18|TRBJ2-3|.|.|13
TGTGCCAGCTCGCCTCCGTCGGGGGATACGCAGTATTTT
CASSPPSGDTQYF
>TRBV10-3|TRBJ1-5|.|few|12
TGTGCCATCAGTGATCCTCCTCAGCCCCAGCATTTT
CAISDPPQPQHF
>TRBV9|TRBJ2-5|.|.|15
TGTGCCAGCAGCGTTGACCTAGACAGGCCCGAGACCCAGTACTTC
CASSVDLDRPETQYF
>TRBV14|TRBJ2-2|TRBD1|.|18
TGTGCCAGCAGCCAAGGGACAGGGCTCCGAACGTATACCGGGGAGCTGTTTTTT
CASSQGTGLRTYTGELFF
>TRBV7-9|TRBJ2-5|.|.|14
TGTGCCAGCACCCCCTCAGGCTGGCAAGAGACCCAGTACTTC
CASTPSGWQETQYF
>TRBV9|TRBJ1-1|TRBD1|.|15
TGTGCCAGCAGTCCGACAGGGGGGTTGAACACTGAAGCTTTCTTT
CASSPTGGLNTEAFF
>TRBV19|TRBJ1-1|TRBD1|.|14
TGTGCCAGTAGTGCTGACAGGGGGAACACTGAAGCTTTCTTT
CASSADRGNTEAFF
>TRBV6-6|TRBJ1-2|TRBD1|.|14
TGTGCCAGCAGACGCAGGGGGTTAAGCTATGGCTACACCTTC
CASRRRGLSYGYTF
>TRBV11-2|TRBJ2-1|TRBD2|.|15
TGTGCCAGCAGCTTTACTAGCGGGGTGGATGTTGAGCAGTTCTTC
CASSFTSGVDVEQFF
>TRBV11-2|TRBJ1-1|.|.|13
TGTGCCAGCAGCTTCAGGGAGGGCACTGAAGCTTTCTTT
CASSFREGTEAFF
>TRBV2|TRBJ1-6|TRBD1|.|15
TGTGCCAGCCAGATAATGACAGGGAACAATTCACCCCTCCACTTT
CASQIMTGNNSPLHF
>TRBV7-9|TRBJ1-1|.|.|14
TGTGCCAGCAGCTTAAGAGTTGAAAACACTGAAGCTTTCTTT
CASSLRVENTEAFF
>TRBV29-1|TRBJ2-5|TRBD2|.|15
TGCAGCGTTGGGTTAGCGGGAGGGCCGGGAGAGACCCAGTACTTC
CSVGLAGGPGETQYF
>TRBV7-9|TRBJ1-4|TRBD1|.|15
TGTGCCAGCAGCTCCCGGGACAGCCGAAATGAAAAACTGTTTTTT
CASSSRDSRNEKLFF
>TRBV7-8|TRBJ2-7|.|.|17
TGTGCCAGCAGCTTAGTAGGAGGTTTGGCCATCTCCTACGAGCAGTACTTC
CASSLVGGLAISYEQYF
>TRBV19|TRBJ2-5|.|.|18
TGTGCCAGTAGCACCCGGATCCTAGGCGGGGGCAACCGGGAGACCCAGTACTTC
CASSTRILGGGNRETQYF
>TRBV19|TRBJ2-2|TRBD2|.|17
TGTGCCAGTAGTATAGGTAGCGGGAGTGTGAACACCGGGGAGCTGTTTTTT
CASSIGSGSVNTGELFF
>TRBV5-1|TRBJ2-7|TRBD2|once|15
TGCGCCAGCAGCTCTTCACTAGCGGGAGTGTTCGAGCAGTACTTC
CASSSSLAGVFEQYF
>TRBV12-5|TRBJ2-5|.|few|15
TGTGCTAGTGGTTTGGCTCTTAGCGGTGCGGAGACCCAGTACTTC
CASGLALSGAETQYF
>TRBV30|TRBJ1-1|TRBD1|.|12
TGTGCCTGGACACAGGGGGTGACTGAAGCTTTCTTT
CAWTQGVTEAFF
>TRBV7-9|TRBJ2-7|.|.|15
TGTTCCAGCAGCCCCTTGGAGGGGAGCTCCTACGAGCAGTACTTC
CSSSPLEGSSYEQYF
>TRBV5-6|TRBJ1-6|TRBD1|.|17
TGTGCCAGCAGCTACTTGACAGGGACGGAGGGGAATTCACCCCTCCACTTT
CASSYLTGTEGNSPLHF
>TRBV6-6|TRBJ2-7|TRBD2|.|13
TGTGCCACCTCTAGCGGGTTGGTCTCCGAGCAGTACTTC
CATSSGLVSEQYF
>TRBV19|TRBJ2-1|.|.|14
TGTGCCAGTAGTGGGGGGATCACCTACAATGAGCAGTTCTTC
CASSGGITYNEQFF
>TRBV7-9|TRBJ1-5|.|once|14
TGTGCCAGCAGCACCATGGACACGAATCAGCCCCAGCATTTT
CASSTMDTNQPQHF
>TRBV4-1|TRBJ1-1|.|.|16
TGCGCCAGCAGCCACCCCCGAGGAGGGATGAACACTGAAGCTTTCTTT
CASSHPRGGMNTEAFF
>TRBV7-9|TRBJ2-1|TRBD1|few|13
TGTGCCAGCAGCTTGGGGACAGCAAATGAGCAGTTCTTC
CASSLGTANEQFF
>TRBV5-4|TRBJ2-5|.|.|15
TGTGCCAGCAGCCAAAAGGCAGGGCCGCAAGAGACCCAGTACTTC
CASSQKAGPQETQYF
>TRBV5-4|TRBJ2-7|.|once|13
TGTGCCAGCAGCTCCACACAGGAAGGCGAGCAGTACTTC
CASSSTQEGEQYF
>TRBV4-1|TRBJ1-1|.|.|16
TGCGCCAGCAGCCAAGATCTCCGCGGGGGAGGTACTGAAGCTTTCTTT
CASSQDLRGGGTEAFF
>TRBV10-3|TRBJ2-2|TRBD1|.|14
TGTGCCATCAGAGGGACAGCGAACACCGGGGAGCTGTTTTTT
CAIRGTANTGELFF
>TRBV6-4|TRBJ2-7|.|.|14
TGTGCCAGCAGTGACTCGACTCTTCGCGACGAGCAGTACTTC
CASSDSTLRDEQYF
>TRBV12-5|TRBJ2-1|TRBD2|once|17
TGTGCTAGTGGTTTGGGATTTAGCGGGAGGGCCGTTAATGAGCAGTTCTTC
CASGLGFSGRAVNEQFF
>TRBV29-1|TRBJ1-5|.|.|13
TGCAGCGTTAGTATTTTGGCTAATCAGCCCCAGCATTTT
CSVSILANQPQHF
>TRBV30|TRBJ1-1|TRBD1|once|13
TGTGCCTGGAGTGTATTAGGGGGACAGGGGGCTTTCTTT
CAWSVLGGQGAFF
>TRBV5-6|TRBJ1-5|.|.|16
TGTGCCAGCACCTTACGGGTGATGAACAGCAATCAGCCCCAGCATTTT
CASTLRVMNSNQPQHF